The 22 T cell receptor beta chains listed next were all sequenced from one sample in a study of Graves' ophthalmopathy and Graves' hyperthyroidism. TCR beta CDR3 amplification used RNA transcripts. RT-PCR was first run with HTBI primers, then multiplex PCR in a second round. TCRdb re-called the multiplex PCR reads through MiXCR, storing one row per CDR3 protein. Of more than 1,000,000 distinct CDR3 sequences listed, 35% to 45% are singletons. The sequenced sample consisted of peripheral blood or thyroid tissue (not recorded which). The receptors shown here come from an adult man with Graves' hyperthyroidism.

This chain joins TRBV4-2 and TRBJ2-7; 9 bases match TRBD1. Trimming cost V 5 bases and J 4 bases; bases outside gene matches: 6. The length of the CDR3 is 14 residues. Germline CDR1 LGHNA, CDR2 YNFKEQ. Here the CDR3 reads CASSTGGMTYEQYF. CDR3 nucleotide sequence: TGTGCCAGCAGCACAGGGGGCATGACGTACGAGCAGTACTTC.

This clonotype was recorded at least ten times. Here the CDR3 reads CSASGTGNYGYTF. DNA for the CDR3: TGCAGCGCCTCCGGGACAGGGAACTATGGCTACACCTTC. The V and J genes are TRBV29-1 and TRBJ1-2; 9 nucleotides agree with TRBD1. The V gene's germline CDR1 is SQVTM and CDR2 ANQGSEA. The CDR3 has 13 amino acids. Losses at the gene ends were 7 bases for V and 2 bases for J; bases not matched to a gene: 5.

This chain uses TRBV10-3 with TRBJ1-2; no reliable D call. The germline CDR1 and CDR2 sequences are ENHRY and SYGVKD. CDR3 size: 11 residues. V dropped 6 bases and J dropped 6 bases, with 8 bases sitting between them. The CDR3 region is CAIRGSHGYTF. The CDR3 bases are TGTGCCATCAGGGGATCCCATGGCTACACCTTC.

The V call is TRBV3-1, the J call TRBJ2-7; unclear D gene. V gave up 0 bases and J gave up 12 bases, with 15 bases separating them. Germline-derived CDR1 and CDR2 are LGHDT and YNNKEL (reference sequence). The CDR3 is made up of 13 amino acids. The CDR3 is CASSQDGRVGPYF. In DNA, the CDR3 is TGTGCCAGCAGCCAAGATGGAAGGGTCGGTCCGTACTTC.

The rearrangement uses TRBV7-9 and TRBJ2-3, with 14 bases aligning to TRBD2. Germline V lookup: CDR1 SEHNR, CDR2 FQNEAQ (reference sequence). V lost 2 bases, J lost 5 bases, and 6 bases stayed unmatched. CDR3 size: 17 residues. The CDR3 DNA follows: TGTGCCAGCAGCTTAACAGGGACTAGCGGGGGCCTAGATACGCAGTATTTT. Residues: CASSLTGTSGGLDTQYF.

The chain employs TRBV10-3 and TRBJ1-4, with D unclear. Germline lookup yields CDR1 ENHRY and CDR2 SYGVKD. This CDR3 has 16 amino acids. Trimming stripped 3 bases from V and 1 base from J, with 12 bases between. The CDR3 reads CAISDPDPRTNEKLFF. In nucleotides, the CDR3 is TGTGCCATCAGTGATCCGGACCCAAGAACTAATGAAAAACTGTTTTTT.

The gene calls are TRBV10-3 and TRBJ2-7; 7 bases fit TRBD1. J lost 2 bases, V lost 9 bases, and 4 bases had no gene match. The CDR3 covers 12 residues. Germline lookup yields CDR1 ENHRY and CDR2 SYGVKD. In nucleotides, the CDR3 is TGTGCCATAAGGACAGGCACCTACGAGCAGTACTTC. Protein: CAIRTGTYEQYF.

This chain links TRBV5-8 with TRBJ1-2; D might be TRBD1 (5 bases). The CDR3 covers 13 residues. V lost 0 bases and J 8 bases, leaving 11 bases between the germline ends. Germline CDR1 and CDR2: SGHTS and YDEGEE. CDR3 protein: CASSLVAGRGYTF. Written as DNA, the CDR3 is TGTGCCAGCAGCTTGGTAGCAGGGAGAGGCTACACCTTC.

The chain links TRBV7-8 to TRBJ2-3; unclear D gene. Germline V gene lookup returns CDR1 SGHVS and CDR2 FQNEAQ. V shed 4 bases and J shed 2 bases, with 10 bases lying between them. The CDR3 contains 14 residues. The CDR3 sequence is CASSYTEDTDTQYF. The CDR3 DNA reads TGTGCCAGCAGCTATACAGAAGACACAGATACGCAGTATTTT.

The J gene is TRBJ1-4, the V gene TRBV28; D possibly corresponds to TRBD1 (5 bases). The CDR3 totals 15 residues. From germline, CDR1 is MDHEN and CDR2 SYDVKM. V shed 6 bases and J shed 4 bases, with 15 bases lying between them. The CDR3 region is CASSRGTSRNEKLFF. As DNA, the CDR3 is TGTGCCAGCAGCCGAGGGACTTCCCGTAATGAAAAACTGTTTTTT.

This clonotype was recorded many times. The rearrangement links TRBV12-3 or TRBV12-4 to TRBJ2-7; D may be TRBD1 (6 bases). This CDR3 has 12 residues. V gave up 7 bases and J gave up 2 bases, with 9 bases separating them. CDR3 DNA: TGTGCCAGCAACAGGGATACCTACGAGCAGTACTTC. This codes for CASNRDTYEQYF.

This rearrangement joins TRBV5-1 to TRBJ2-3, with 9 positions matching TRBD1. This CDR3 spans 14 amino acids. Germline V gene data show CDR1 as SGHRS and CDR2 as YFSETQ. V was clipped by 2 bases and J by 3 bases; unmatched bases: 1. CDR3 amino acids: CASSFGQGTDTQYF. CDR3 bases: TGCGCCAGCAGCTTCGGACAGGGGACAGATACGCAGTATTTT.

Remarks on this clonotype: A junction boundary mismatches the germline segment, possibly from a read error. The genes are TRBV5-5 and TRBJ1-6; a weak D match, TRBD1 (5 bases). Germline V gene data show CDR1 as SGHKS and CDR2 as YYEKEE (reference sequence). The CDR3 sequence is 19 residues long. In DNA form, the CDR3 reads TGCGCCAGCAGCCAAGAGTGGCCTGGGGGTAGCTCCTATAATTCACCCCTCCACTTT. This gives the protein CASSQEWPGGSSYNSPLHF. Full variable domain (missing parts from reference TRBV5-5 and TRBJ1-6): DAGVTQSPTHLIKTRGQQVTLRCSPISGHKSVSWYQQVLGQGPQFIFQYYEKEERGRGNFPDRFSARQFPNYSSELNVNALLLGDSALYLCASSQEWPGGSSYNSPLHFGNGTRLTVT.

This clonotype was seen ten or more times. The chain recombines TRBV9 with TRBJ1-1; the D is unclear. CDR1 SGDLS and CDR2 YYNGEE come from the germline V gene. This CDR3 region has 15 residues. V shed 0 bases and J shed 0 bases, with 9 bases lying between them. The DNA for the CDR3 is TGTGCCAGCAGCGTAGACGAGTACATGAACACTGAAGCTTTCTTT. This translates into CASSVDEYMNTEAFF.

This clonotype was picked up many times. The gene calls are TRBV7-6 and TRBJ1-5, with 8 bases lining up with TRBD1. This CDR3 contains 15 residues. J gave up 7 bases and V 5 bases, and 10 bases lay outside the gene matches. Germline V gene lookup returns CDR1 SGHVS and CDR2 FNYEAQ. As DNA, the CDR3 is TGTGCCAGCAGCCCAACGGACAGGGAAGGGCAGCCCCAGCATTTT. It codes for CASSPTDREGQPQHF.

The CDR3 nucleotides are TGTGCCAGCAGCAAAGCAAGGGGGACCTCAGGAGGCTACACCTTC. Residues: CASSKARGTSGGYTF. The rearrangement uses TRBV7-9 and TRBJ1-2; tentative D call: TRBD1 (6 bases). CDR3 length: 15 amino acids. Germline loops: CDR1 SEHNR, CDR2 FQNEAQ (reference sequence). The V end was cut by 5 bases, the J end by 8 bases, with 21 bases between.

The rearrangement joins TRBV29-1 to TRBJ2-7, with 8 bases lining up with TRBD1. The CDR3 is made up of 14 amino acids. Germline V lookup: CDR1 SQVTM, CDR2 ANQGSEA. After removal of 6 bases from V and 2 bases from J, the junction contained 9 bases not matched to a gene. CDR3 nucleotide sequence: TGCAGCGTCCGCGCCGGGACAGGCACCTACGAGCAGTACTTC. Translation gives CSVRAGTGTYEQYF.

As for this clonotype: One end of the junction varies from germline; a read error may be responsible. The CDR3 region has the DNA TGTGCCAGCAACTTACCCCTGGACAGTGCCTACGAGCAGTACTTC. Translation: CASNLPLDSAYEQYF. V gene TRBV7-9 combines with J gene TRBJ2-7; D possibly corresponds to TRBD1 (6 bases). Per germline, CDR1 SEHNR and CDR2 FQNEAQ (reference sequence). The CDR3 spans 15 residues.

On this clonotype itself: Germline and junction disagree at one end, which may indicate a read error. The rearrangement links TRBV7-8 to TRBJ2-5; 7 nucleotides line up with TRBD2. Germline V gene sequence: CDR1 SGHVS, CDR2 FQNEAQ. The CDR3 covers 14 residues. The CDR3 region is CASSLDPGGETKYF. The CDR3 region has the DNA TGTGCCAGCAGCTTAGATCCGGGAGGAGAGACCAAGTACTTC.

CDR3 in amino acids: CASSGGDRTNEKLFF. The CDR3 bases are TGTGCCAGCAGCGGAGGGGACAGAACTAATGAAAAACTGTTTTTT. This rearrangement joins TRBV7-8 to TRBJ1-4, with TRBD1 identical over 7 bases. CDR1 and CDR2 from the germline V gene are SGHVS and FQNEAQ. This CDR3 spans 15 amino acids. The junction had 4 bases not matched to a gene; V was cut back by 5 bases and J by 1 base.

On this clonotype itself: A read error may produce the germline difference seen at one junction end. The V gene is TRBV4-1, the J gene TRBJ1-5, with a tentative D call TRBD1 (5 bases). Germline V gives CDR1 MGHRA, CDR2 YSYEKL. There are 14 residues in the CDR3. The DNA for the CDR3 is TGCGCCAGCAGCCAAGTCGGGGGAAATCAGCCCCGGCATTTT. This gives the protein CASSQVGGNQPRHF.

This clonotype was detected ten times or more. The chain has TRBV20-1 and TRBJ1-4; D call uncertain. The CDR3 consists of 14 residues. The ends were cut back, 0 bases at V and 8 bases at J, with 13 bases in the middle. The germline CDR1 and CDR2 sequences are DFQATT and SNEGSKA (reference sequence). CDR3: CSARDWVRGEKLFF. In nucleotides, the CDR3 is TGCAGTGCTAGAGATTGGGTCCGGGGAGAAAAACTGTTTTTT.